A selection of T cell receptor beta chains follows, all from one sample in a study of T cell repertoires in cytomegalovirus infection. These receptors have no known antigen. One entry per CDR3 protein results from TCRdb running MiXCR on the reads. Found here are 700,000 to 850,000 distinct CDR3 sequences, approximately 29% of them singletons; the top ten hold roughly 12%. This specimen was cultured CD8+ T cells from PBMCs, taken from culture after CMV antigen stimulation. These receptors all stem from a human donor in good health (CMV status not recorded). Some clones in this sample may be carry-over from other donors' samples. CDR3s include the opening cysteine and the closing phenylalanine or tryptophan. The D gene is left open where the match is weak. Expanded clones are given a class, and other clones once, few, many or no size at all.

v_gene	abundance	j_gene	d_gene	CDR3nt	CDR3aa
TRBV29-1	few	TRBJ1-2	-	TGCAGCGTTGAAGATCAGGGAGGACTGTTCTTC	CSVEDQGGLFF
TRBV5-6	once	TRBJ1-2	-	TGTGCCAGCAATCAAGCGTCGGGTCAGATACACTATGGCTACACCTTC	CASNQASGQIHYGYTF
TRBV7-4	-	TRBJ1-1	-	TGTGCCAGCAGTAATATGGGAGCTGAAGCTTTCTTT	CASSNMGAEAFF
TRBV6-6	-	TRBJ1-1	-	TGTGCCAGCGGTCTAAGCGTTGACACTGAAGCTTTCTTT	CASGLSVDTEAFF
TRBV6-2/TRBV6-3	-	TRBJ1-3	-	TGTGCCAGCAGTTTCGGAGAGACTGGAAACACCATATATTTT	CASSFGETGNTIYF
TRBV10-3	few	TRBJ2-3	-	TGTGCCATCAGTGAGTCAGAGGGCAGCACAGATACGCAGTATTTT	CAISESEGSTDTQYF
TRBV7-9	many	TRBJ2-3	-	TGTGCCAGCAGCTTAGAAGGGGCTATAGATACGCAGTATTTT	CASSLEGAIDTQYF
TRBV20-1	few	TRBJ1-5	-	TGCAGTGCTAGAGGTTCCGGGACCCAGTCCACTCAGCCCCAGCATTTT	CSARGSGTQSTQPQHF
TRBV4-1	-	TRBJ1-1	-	TGCGCCAGCAGCCAAGCCGAAATTGTTGGACACCGGAACACTGAAGCTTTCTTT	CASSQAEIVGHRNTEAFF
TRBV4-1	few	TRBJ1-2	TRBD1	TGCGCCAGCAGCCAAGGACAGGGATTCACTCGCTATGGCTACACCTTC	CASSQGQGFTRYGYTF
TRBV6-5	few	TRBJ2-5	-	TGTGCCAGCTGGGCGGGTTCCCTCCAAGAGACCCAGTACTTC	CASWAGSLQETQYF
TRBV7-2	many	TRBJ2-3	TRBD1	TGTGCCAGCAGCTTAATTCAGGGACAGGGTACAGATACGCAGTATTTT	CASSLIQGQGTDTQYF